The 4 T cell receptor beta chains given below trace back to one sample, sequenced in a study of cytomegalovirus exposure and HLA in healthy donors. 13 Jbeta primers and 60 Vbeta primers were used for the PCR. Profiling relied on immunoSEQ multiplex PCR, and the TCRdb table lists in-frame clones only, not all of them. This sample has over 150,000 clones, with approximately 80% found just once. Sequencing was carried out using PBMCs. Source of these receptors: a male donor in good health and CMV-seronegative.

The V call is TRBV27, the J call TRBJ2-7; 8 bases align to TRBD1. Trimming removed 2 bases from V and 6 bases from J; junction bases left unmatched: 6. Per germline, CDR1 MNHEY and CDR2 SMNVEV (reference sequence). This CDR3 is 14 amino acids long. In DNA, the CDR3 is TGTGCCAGCAGTTTACTGGACAGGGACTCCGAGCAGTACTTC. Residues: CASSLLDRDSEQYF.

The V gene is TRBV7-9, the J gene TRBJ2-1; 8 positions match TRBD1. This CDR3 has 15 amino acids. J was trimmed by 4 bases and V by 6 bases; bases with no gene match: 8. In germline, CDR1 is SEHNR, CDR2 FQNEAQ (reference sequence). The CDR3 is CASSTGQGIYNEQFF. The CDR3 nucleotides are TGTGCCAGCAGTACCGGACAGGGTATATACAATGAGCAGTTCTTC.

This clone was seen a single time. For the CDR3, the DNA is TGTGCCAGCACCCCCCCCAAGACAGGGGGCCAAGAGACCCAGTACTTC. Its protein product is CASTPPKTGGQETQYF. The gene calls are TRBV6-4 and TRBJ2-5, with 9 positions matching TRBD1. The V gene end was trimmed by 7 bases and the J gene end by 1 base; junction bases not matched to a gene: 10. The CDR3 has 16 amino acids. From germline, CDR1 is MRHNA and CDR2 SNTAGT.

This clone was counted once. The CDR3 nucleotides read TGTGCCAGCAGCCTTCGGACAGGGGGCGTTATGAACACTGAAGCTTTCTTT. Protein product: CASSLRTGGVMNTEAFF. This chain joins TRBV7-2 and TRBJ1-1; 11 bases match TRBD1. The CDR3 consists of 17 residues. The ends lost 5 bases at V and 0 bases at J; junction bases unmatched: 8. CDR1 is SGHTA and CDR2 is FQGNSA in the germline V gene.